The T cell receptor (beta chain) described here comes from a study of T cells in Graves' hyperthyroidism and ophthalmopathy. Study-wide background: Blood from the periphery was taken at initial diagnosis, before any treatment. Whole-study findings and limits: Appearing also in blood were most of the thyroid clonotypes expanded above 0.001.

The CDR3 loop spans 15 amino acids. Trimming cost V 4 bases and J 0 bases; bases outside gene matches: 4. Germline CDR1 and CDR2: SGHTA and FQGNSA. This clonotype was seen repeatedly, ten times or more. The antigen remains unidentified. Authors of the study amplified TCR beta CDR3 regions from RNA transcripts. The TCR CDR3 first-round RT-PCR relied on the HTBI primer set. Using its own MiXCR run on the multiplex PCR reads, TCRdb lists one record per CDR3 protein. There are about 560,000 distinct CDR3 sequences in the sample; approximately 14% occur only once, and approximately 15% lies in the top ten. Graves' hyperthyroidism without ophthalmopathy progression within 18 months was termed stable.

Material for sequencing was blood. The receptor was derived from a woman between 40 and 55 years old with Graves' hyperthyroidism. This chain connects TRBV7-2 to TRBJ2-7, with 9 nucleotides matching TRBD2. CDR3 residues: CASSSFSGGSYEQYF. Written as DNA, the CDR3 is TGTGCCAGCAGCTCCTTTAGCGGGGGCTCCTACGAGCAGTACTTC.